This entry lists 17 T cell receptor beta chains sequenced from one sample in a study of blood T cell repertoires in COVID-19. The assay was immunoSEQ multiplex PCR, and TCRdb's table has in-frame clones only and misses some. The data contain some 190,000 clones, approximately 85% of them singletons. Material for sequencing was peripheral blood. The receptors shown here come from a human donor with active or convalescent COVID-19. The donor label of this sample is uncertain.

The chain has TRBV10-2 and TRBJ1-1; tentatively, D is TRBD1 (5 bases). The CDR3 runs 16 residues. Between the trimmed V and J ends, which lost 2 bases and 2 bases, there was a span of 15 bases. Germline CDR1 WSHSY, CDR2 SAAADI. The CDR3 protein is CASSEGAGFSNTEAFF. CDR3 DNA: TGCGCCAGCAGTGAGGGGGCTGGTTTCAGTAACACTGAAGCTTTCTTT.

This sequence joins TRBV9 and TRBJ2-1, with 7 bases fitting TRBD2. The CDR3 spans 15 residues. V gave up 4 bases and J gave up 5 bases; unmatched junction bases: 9. Looked up from germline, CDR1 is SGDLS and CDR2 is YYNGEE. CDR3 residues: CASSSLGSGHNEQFF. The CDR3, as DNA: TGTGCCAGCAGCTCTCTTGGTAGCGGGCACAATGAGCAGTTCTTC.

This clone was counted between two and nine times. The V gene is TRBV6-5, the J gene TRBJ2-7; D uncertain. Germline lookup yields CDR1 MNHEY and CDR2 SVGAGI. CDR3 length: 15 amino acids. V gave up 2 bases and J gave up 0 bases, with 11 bases separating them. CDR3 nucleotide sequence: TGTGCCAGCAGTTACCTACGAAGTAGCTCCTACGAGCAGTACTTC. Protein product: CASSYLRSSSYEQYF.

This clone has a single count. V and J are TRBV24-1 and TRBJ1-2; 11 bases map to TRBD1. The length of the CDR3 is 15 residues. Germline V gene lookup returns CDR1 KGHDR and CDR2 SFDVKD. V shed 5 bases, J shed 6 bases, and the junction held 7 bases outside the gene matches. In DNA, the CDR3 is TGTGCCACCAGTGTTGCTGGACAGGGGGCAAATGGCTACACCTTC. Translating gives CATSVAGQGANGYTF.

The chain couples TRBV7-2 to TRBJ2-2, with D possibly being TRBD2 (5 bases). Germline V gives CDR1 SGHTA, CDR2 FQGNSA. The CDR3 has 15 residues. V was trimmed by 0 bases and J by 5 bases, leaving 10 bases between them. Here the CDR3 reads CASSLASLGTGELFF. CDR3 sequence (DNA): TGTGCCAGCAGCTTAGCGTCACTAGGGACCGGGGAGCTGTTTTTT.

The rearrangement uses TRBV13 and TRBJ1-1, with D possibly being TRBD1 (5 bases). The CDR3 has 16 amino acids. Germline loops: CDR1 PRHDT, CDR2 FYEKMQ (reference sequence). The germline V and J ends were trimmed by 5 bases and 1 base, with 17 bases remaining between them. The CDR3: CASSGGGVSSNTEAFF. The CDR3 nucleotides read TGTGCCAGCAGCGGGGGGGGAGTCTCCTCGAACACTGAAGCTTTCTTT.

The V gene is TRBV5-4, the J gene TRBJ2-3, with 12 positions matching TRBD2. The CDR3 is 16 residues long. Trimming at V came to 0 bases and at J to 4 bases, leaving 3 bases not matched to a gene. CDR1 is SGHNT and CDR2 is YYREEE in the germline V gene (reference sequence). This chain's CDR3 is CASSLGTSGEPDTQYF. In DNA form, the CDR3 reads TGTGCCAGCAGCTTGGGGACTAGCGGGGAACCAGATACGCAGTATTTT.

CDR3 sequence (DNA): TGTGCCACCAGTCTGGGCCACGAGCAGTACTTC. Its translation is CATSLGHEQYF. The chain is built from TRBV24-1 and TRBJ2-7; D is undetermined. The CDR3 length is 11 residues. Trimming stripped 6 bases from V and 5 bases from J, with 7 bases between. CDR1 KGHDR and CDR2 SFDVKD come from the germline V gene.

V and J are TRBV28 and TRBJ2-5; 11 bases map to TRBD1. V was pared by 2 bases and J by 4 bases, with 0 bases of the junction left unmatched. CDR1 is MDHEN and CDR2 is SYDVKM in the germline V gene. The CDR3 covers 14 residues. Here the CDR3 reads CASSLGTGGETQYF. DNA for the CDR3: TGTGCCAGCAGTTTAGGGACAGGGGGAGAGACCCAGTACTTC.

The chain has TRBV5-6 and TRBJ2-5, with a tentative D call TRBD2 (5 bases). The CDR3 sequence is 11 residues long. Germline CDR1 is SGHDT and CDR2 is YYEEEE. V shed 4 bases and J shed 7 bases, with 8 bases lying between them. The CDR3 protein is CASSAGRTQYF. The CDR3 DNA is TGTGCCAGCAGCGCGGGTAGGACCCAGTACTTC.

V gene TRBV19 combines with J gene TRBJ2-6, with 7 bases aligning to TRBD2. Per germline, CDR1 LNHDA and CDR2 SQIVND (reference sequence). The length of the CDR3 is 18 residues. V gave up 3 bases and J gave up 0 bases; unmatched junction bases: 8. The CDR3 here is CASSMNPGGLSGANVLTF. The CDR3 DNA reads TGTGCCAGTAGTATGAACCCGGGAGGTCTCTCTGGGGCCAACGTCCTGACTTTC.

The V and J genes are TRBV7-2 and TRBJ1-2; D might be TRBD1 (5 bases). CDR3 size: 14 residues. Germline CDR1 is SGHTA and CDR2 is FQGNSA. Trimming stripped 1 base from V and 3 bases from J, with 9 bases between. The CDR3 nucleotides are TGTGCCAGCAGCTTAGGGGCAGGGTACTATGGCTACACCTTC. Translating it yields CASSLGAGYYGYTF.

This clone was counted a few times. The chain joins TRBV5-1 to TRBJ2-3; 13 bases agree with TRBD2. CDR3 size: 16 residues. Germline trimming cut 0 bases from V and 5 bases from J; bases unmatched to any gene: 3. The germline V gene encodes CDR1 SGHRS and CDR2 YFSETQ. The CDR3 DNA follows: TGCGCCAGCAGCTTGGGGGGACTAGCGGGACGAGATACGCAGTATTTT. Its translation is CASSLGGLAGRDTQYF.

The J gene is TRBJ2-3, the V gene TRBV3-1 (or the pseudogene TRBV3-2); no definite D call. This CDR3 has 12 residues. V was clipped by 6 bases and J by 5 bases, with 9 bases between them. Germline V lookup: CDR1 LGHDT, CDR2 YNNKEL (reference sequence). The chain's CDR3 is CASSYSGDTQYF. The CDR3 bases are TGTGCCAGCAGTTACTCGGGAGATACGCAGTATTTT.

V gene TRBV14 combines with J gene TRBJ2-1; 8 bases agree with TRBD2. Unmatched junction bases numbered 7, after V lost 4 bases and J lost 2 bases. Germline-derived CDR1 and CDR2 are SGHDN and FVKESK. The CDR3 consists of 16 residues. Written as DNA, the CDR3 is TGTGCCAGCAGCCCCTTGGTCGGGAGGGCCTACAATGAGCAGTTCTTC. Residues: CASSPLVGRAYNEQFF.

This clone turned up a few times. V gene TRBV18 combines with J gene TRBJ1-6; 7 nucleotides align to TRBD1. The J segment lost 10 bases and the V segment lost 6 bases, leaving 12 bases of the junction unmatched. The CDR3 runs 15 residues. CDR1 is KGHSH and CDR2 is LQKENI in the germline V gene. The CDR3 DNA sequence: TGTGCCAGCTCCCACACAGGGGAAGGAGGGTCACCCCTCCACTTT. It is translated as CASSHTGEGGSPLHF.

This chain joins TRBV18 and TRBJ2-7; no definite D call. V was cut by 6 bases and J by 5 bases, with 8 bases left in between. CDR1 and CDR2 (germline): KGHSH, LQKENI. The CDR3 runs to 11 residues. The CDR3 DNA sequence: TGTGCCAGCTCCGGGTCGGACGAGCAGTACTTC. Amino acid sequence: CASSGSDEQYF.